This is a list of T cell receptor beta chains from one sample in a study of T cell changes during pregnancy in multiple sclerosis. The data were produced by immunoSEQ multiplex PCR, yet TCRdb's version contains in-frame clones alone and is incomplete. In the table there are fewer than 90,000 clones, about 89% of which are singletons. The sequencing used peripheral blood, collected in the second trimester of pregnancy. The receptors were gathered from a female donor with multiple sclerosis, enrolled in a pregnancy study. The CDR3 runs from the conserved cysteine through the conserved F or W. The order of the fields is V gene, clone size, J gene, D gene, CDR3 DNA, CDR3 protein. A D gene is named only where the DNA matches it firmly. Clone size is given for some rows only: seen once, a few or many times, or a class if the clone is expanded.

V gene: TRBV4-3; clone size: .; J gene: TRBJ1-1; D gene: .; CDR3 DNA: TGCGCCAGCAGCCAAGAGTTAACAGGATACACTGAAGCTTTCTTT; CDR3 protein: CASSQELTGYTEAFF
V gene: TRBV6-6; clone size: .; J gene: TRBJ1-2; D gene: TRBD1; CDR3 DNA: TGTGCCAGCAGTTACTCGACAGGGTCCAATGGCTACACCTTC; CDR3 protein: CASSYSTGSNGYTF
V gene: TRBV5-8; clone size: .; J gene: TRBJ2-5; D gene: .; CDR3 DNA: TGTGCCAGCACCCCGGACTCGGAATTAAGAGAGACCCAGTACTTC; CDR3 protein: CASTPDSELRETQYF
V gene: TRBV29-1; clone size: .; J gene: TRBJ1-6; D gene: TRBD1; CDR3 DNA: TGCAGCGTTGCGGTAGGGGCAGGGGGAAATTCACCCCTCCACTTT; CDR3 protein: CSVAVGAGGNSPLHF
V gene: TRBV7-2; clone size: .; J gene: TRBJ1-5; D gene: .; CDR3 DNA: TGTGCCAGCAGCTTAGAGCTTAGCAATCAGCCCCAGCATTTT; CDR3 protein: CASSLELSNQPQHF
V gene: TRBV7-7; clone size: .; J gene: TRBJ2-7; D gene: .; CDR3 DNA: TGTGCTAGCAGCAGGCCTGACGGGAGCTCCTACGAGCAGTACTTC; CDR3 protein: CASSRPDGSSYEQYF
V gene: TRBV27; clone size: .; J gene: TRBJ1-2; D gene: TRBD1; CDR3 DNA: TGTGCCAGCAGCCCCTCCCAGACAGGGAGGTATGGCTACACCTTC; CDR3 protein: CASSPSQTGRYGYTF
V gene: TRBV30; clone size: .; J gene: TRBJ1-2; D gene: .; CDR3 DNA: TGTGCCTGGAGTATAATACCGGCTAACTATGGCTACACCTTC; CDR3 protein: CAWSIIPANYGYTF
V gene: TRBV7-8; clone size: .; J gene: TRBJ1-4; D gene: .; CDR3 DNA: TGTGCCAGCAGCTTAGCGCGTGATAATGAAAAACTGTTTTTT; CDR3 protein: CASSLARDNEKLFF
V gene: TRBV6-5; clone size: .; J gene: TRBJ1-5; D gene: TRBD1; CDR3 DNA: TGTGCCAGCAGTACCGGGACAGGGCGTCAGCCCCAGCATTTT; CDR3 protein: CASSTGTGRQPQHF
V gene: TRBV12-5; clone size: .; J gene: TRBJ1-3; D gene: .; CDR3 DNA: TGTGCTAGTGGTTTGGTACTTAGGGAGCCTTTCTCTGGAAACACCATATATTTT; CDR3 protein: CASGLVLREPFSGNTIYF
V gene: TRBV4-1; clone size: .; J gene: TRBJ1-2; D gene: TRBD1; CDR3 DNA: TGCGCCAGCAGCCAAGAGGGGACAGTGTATGGCTACACCTTC; CDR3 protein: CASSQEGTVYGYTF
V gene: TRBV30; clone size: .; J gene: TRBJ2-1; D gene: .; CDR3 DNA: TGTGCCTGGAGTGTACAGGAGTCCCGGGTGTCGAATGAGCAGTTCTTC; CDR3 protein: CAWSVQESRVSNEQFF
V gene: TRBV2; clone size: .; J gene: TRBJ1-2; D gene: .; CDR3 DNA: TGTGCCAGCAGTCCAGCCCGGGACATATATGGCTACACCTTC; CDR3 protein: CASSPARDIYGYTF
V gene: TRBV19; clone size: .; J gene: TRBJ1-1; D gene: TRBD1; CDR3 DNA: TGTGCCAGTACCGACAGGGGCGCGCCAGCCACTGAAGCTTTCTTT; CDR3 protein: CASTDRGAPATEAFF
V gene: TRBV7-2; clone size: .; J gene: TRBJ1-2; D gene: .; CDR3 DNA: TGTGCCAGCAGCTTACAGGGGCCCAACTATGGCTACACCTTC; CDR3 protein: CASSLQGPNYGYTF
V gene: TRBV5-4; clone size: once; J gene: TRBJ2-7; D gene: TRBD2; CDR3 DNA: TGTGCCAGCAGCTTGCCGGGGGGGCCGCACGAGCAGTACTTC; CDR3 protein: CASSLPGGPHEQYF
V gene: TRBV6-6; clone size: .; J gene: TRBJ2-7; D gene: TRBD1; CDR3 DNA: TGTGCCAGCAGACCCGGGACAGGGAAGTCGGCCTACGAGCAGTACTTC; CDR3 protein: CASRPGTGKSAYEQYF
V gene: TRBV5-4; clone size: .; J gene: TRBJ1-6; D gene: .; CDR3 DNA: TGTGCCAGCAGCTTTGGGTTCCAGGGCCAAACCTATAATTCACCCCTCCACTTT; CDR3 protein: CASSFGFQGQTYNSPLHF
V gene: TRBV9; clone size: .; J gene: TRBJ2-3; D gene: TRBD2; CDR3 DNA: TGTGCCAGCAGCGTAGCTAGGCTAGCGGGGGGCACAGATACGCAGTATTTT; CDR3 protein: CASSVARLAGGTDTQYF